This is a list of T cell receptor beta chains from one sample in a study of OX40 agonist ivuxolimab in advanced cancers. Sequencing was performed with immunoSEQ multiplex PCR; in TCRdb, only in-frame clones are kept and a portion is missing. The sample gives over 70,000 clones, around nine tenths of which show up once; roughly 0.3% is in the top ten. The sample here was CD4+ or CD8+ T cells sorted from blood, taken in a trial of the OX40 agonist ivuxolimab. These receptors all stem from an adult with an advanced solid tumor such as melanoma, head and neck, liver or kidney cancer. CDR3s include the opening cysteine and the closing phenylalanine or tryptophan. The order of the fields is D gene, clone size, J gene, V gene, CDR3 DNA, CDR3 protein. The D gene is left open where the match is weak. For some rows the clone size is stated as once, few or many, or as a class when expanded; others skip it.

>NA|NA|TRBJ2-7|TRBV19
TGTGCCAGTAGTATCCCAGGGTCCAGGTCCTACGAGCAGTACTTC
CASSIPGSRSYEQYF
>NA|NA|TRBJ2-6|TRBV6-5
TGTGCCAGCGGCGGGACATCTGGGGCCAACGTCCTGACTTTC
CASGGTSGANVLTF
>NA|few|TRBJ1-5|TRBV19
TGTGCCAGTAGTCCATGGAATCAGCCCCAGCATTTT
CASSPWNQPQHF
>NA|NA|TRBJ2-5|TRBV5-8
TGTGCCAGCAGCTTCGGGGGACAGACCCAGTACTTC
CASSFGGQTQYF
>NA|NA|TRBJ2-6|TRBV7-8
TGTGCCAGCAGCTTGTGGCAGGGGGGAGCCGGGGCCAACGTCCTGACTTTC
CASSLWQGGAGANVLTF
>NA|few|TRBJ1-6|TRBV18
TGTGCCAGCTCACCTGGCAGGGGAAATTCACCCCTCCACTTT
CASSPGRGNSPLHF
>NA|NA|TRBJ1-5|TRBV7-8
TGTGCCAGCAACAGGGAAGATAGCAATCAGCCCCAGCATTTT
CASNREDSNQPQHF
>NA|NA|TRBJ1-2|TRBV7-2
TGTGCCAGCAGCTCCGGACTCCATTATGGCTACACCTTC
CASSSGLHYGYTF
>TRBD2|NA|TRBJ2-7|TRBV5-1
TGCGCCAGCAGCTTGGTATCCGGGACTAGCGGGGCGTACGAGCAGTACTTC
CASSLVSGTSGAYEQYF
>TRBD1|NA|TRBJ1-5|TRBV2
TGTGCCAGCATTTCGGACAGGGCAAGCAATCAGCCCCAGCATTTT
CASISDRASNQPQHF
>TRBD1|NA|TRBJ1-2|TRBV7-2
TGTGCCAGCAGCTTAGAGTCAGGGGGCAGGGGCTACACCTTC
CASSLESGGRGYTF
>NA|NA|TRBJ2-1|TRBV4-1
TGCGCCAGCAGCCAAGATAGGGGAAGTGGCAATGAGCAGTTCTTC
CASSQDRGSGNEQFF
>TRBD1|NA|TRBJ2-7|TRBV11-3
TGTGCCAGCAGTTCCCCGGGACAGGCCTACGAGCAGTACTTC
CASSSPGQAYEQYF
>NA|NA|TRBJ2-5|TRBV11-1
TGTGCCAGCAGCCCCGGAGGAAAGAGAGAGACCCAGTACTTC
CASSPGGKRETQYF
>NA|NA|TRBJ1-6|TRBV27
TGTGCCAGCAGTTCAGGACGGGTCTATAATTCACCCCTCCACTTT
CASSSGRVYNSPLHF
>TRBD1|NA|TRBJ1-4|TRBV7-6
TGTGCCAGCAGCCCCACAACATCGGACAGGGTGCCTAATGAAAAACTGTTTTTT
CASSPTTSDRVPNEKLFF
>TRBD1|NA|TRBJ2-4|TRBV12-5
TGTGCTAGTGGCGCTGACAGGGGGCTTTTGAGCATTCAGTACTTC
CASGADRGLLSIQYF
>TRBD1|NA|TRBJ2-7|TRBV18
TGTGCCAGCTCATCCCGGGACAGGGGGTACGAGCAGTACTTC
CASSSRDRGYEQYF
>TRBD1|NA|TRBJ2-7|TRBV19
TGTGCCAGTAGCTCGACAGGGTCTCGCGAGCAGTACTTC
CASSSTGSREQYF
>TRBD1|NA|TRBJ1-6|TRBV4-1
TGCGCCAGCAGCCTTCACCAGGGGGCGTCGAATTCACCCCTCCACTTT
CASSLHQGASNSPLHF
>NA|NA|TRBJ2-1|TRBV2
TGTGCCAGCAGTGAGCAGGGGATGAATGAGCAGTTCTTC
CASSEQGMNEQFF
>NA|once|TRBJ1-1|TRBV30
TGTGCCTGGGGGGGGCGGGGGAAGAACACTGAAGCTTTCTTT
CAWGGRGKNTEAFF
>NA|NA|TRBJ2-3|TRBV5-4
TGTGCCAGCAGCTTGGTGGAAAATACGCAGTATTTT
CASSLVENTQYF
>NA|NA|TRBJ1-5|TRBV2
TGTGCCAGCAGTGAAGGGGGAGAGCCCCAGCATTTT
CASSEGGEPQHF
>TRBD1|NA|TRBJ1-2|TRBV15
TGTGCCACCAGCAGGGGTCGACAGGGCGGTGGCTACACCTTC
CATSRGRQGGGYTF
>TRBD1|NA|TRBJ2-2|TRBV5-1
TGCGCCAGCCTCACCGGGACAGGGGGTACCGGGGAGCTGTTTTTT
CASLTGTGGTGELFF
>NA|NA|TRBJ1-1|TRBV7-2
TGTGCCAGCAGCCCGAACGATCTTAAAGCTTTCTTT
CASSPNDLKAFF
>NA|NA|TRBJ2-5|TRBV30
TGTGCCTGGAGGCCACAGTTGGTCCAGGGCCAGTACTTC
CAWRPQLVQGQYF
>TRBD1|NA|TRBJ2-5|TRBV7-2
TGTGCCAGCAGCTTAACAGGGGGTGTAATGGAGACCCAGTACTTC
CASSLTGGVMETQYF
>TRBD2|NA|TRBJ2-2|TRBV10-2
TGCGCCAGCAGGCCCAGCGGGGGGGGCACCGGGGAGCTGTTTTTT
CASRPSGGGTGELFF
>NA|NA|TRBJ1-1|TRBV6-5
TGTGCCAGCAGTTACTGGTGGGGGGAAGGGACTGAAGCTTTCTTT
CASSYWWGEGTEAFF
>NA|NA|TRBJ1-3|TRBV5-6
TGTGCCAGCAGCTTGTCGGGCAGGGCTGACCCTGGAAACACCATATATTTT
CASSLSGRADPGNTIYF
>TRBD2|NA|TRBJ2-5|TRBV29-1
TGCAGCGTTGGAGTAGGTACTAGCGGGGCGGAGACCCAGTACTTC
CSVGVGTSGAETQYF
>NA|NA|TRBJ2-3|TRBV6-4
TGTGCCAGCAGTGAGGGGCCAAGCACAGATACGCAGTATTTT
CASSEGPSTDTQYF
>NA|NA|TRBJ1-2|TRBV2
TGTGCCAGCAGCTCGGCGATAGGCAACGGCTACACCTTC
CASSSAIGNGYTF
>NA|NA|TRBJ1-3|TRBV19
TGTGCCAGTAGTCTTACAGGGAACACCATATATTTT
CASSLTGNTIYF
>TRBD1|NA|TRBJ2-6|TRBV5-1
TGCGCCAGCACCGTACAGGGGTCTGGGGCCAACGTCCTGACTTTC
CASTVQGSGANVLTF
>TRBD1|NA|TRBJ2-2|TRBV30
TGTGCCTGGAGTGTGGTGGGACAGGGGACCGGGGAGCTGTTTTTT
CAWSVVGQGTGELFF
>TRBD1|NA|TRBJ1-2|TRBV5-1
TGCGCCAGCAGCCTCGTGCCGCCCTCGGGGGGCAGGGGGGGCTATGGCTACACCTTC
CASSLVPPSGGRGGYGYTF
>NA|few|TRBJ1-1|TRBV27
TGTGCCAGCAGCGACCTAAGTATCGGGAACACTGAAGCTTTCTTT
CASSDLSIGNTEAFF
>NA|NA|TRBJ1-5|TRBV6-1
TGTGCCAGCAGTGATAGAACTGACTTAATTAGCAATCAGCCCCAGCATTTT
CASSDRTDLISNQPQHF
>NA|NA|TRBJ1-1|TRBV11-2
TGTGCAACGACGGGGGGAATCACTGAAGCTTTCTTT
CATTGGITEAFF
>NA|NA|TRBJ2-3|TRBV7-2
TGTGCCAGCAGCTTAGGGGGGATAACAGATACGCAGTATTTT
CASSLGGITDTQYF
>TRBD2|NA|TRBJ2-3|TRBV5-4
TGTGCCAGCAGCTTGGCTAGCGGGGGCACAGATACGCAGTATTTT
CASSLASGGTDTQYF
>TRBD2|NA|TRBJ2-1|TRBV5-1
TGCGCCAGCAGCCCCGGGACTAGCGGAACGGAGCAGTTCTTC
CASSPGTSGTEQFF
>TRBD2|NA|TRBJ2-7|TRBV6-5
TGTGCCAGCAGTTATAGCGGGGGGAAACCATACGAGCAGTACTTC
CASSYSGGKPYEQYF
>NA|NA|TRBJ2-7|TRBV10-3
TGTGCCATCCGGGGGCCTTCCTACGAGCAGTACTTC
CAIRGPSYEQYF
>NA|few|TRBJ1-2|TRBV5-4
TGTGCCAGCAGCTTGGACAGTTATGGCTACACCTTC
CASSLDSYGYTF
>TRBD1|NA|TRBJ2-7|TRBV11-2
TGTGCCAGCAGCTTAGAGGACAGGGGGCCTCCCTACGAGCAGTACTTC
CASSLEDRGPPYEQYF
>NA|NA|TRBJ2-7|TRBV6-4
TGTGCCAGCAGACCCAGCGCTTCGAGCTCCTACGAGCAGTACTTC
CASRPSASSSYEQYF
>NA|NA|TRBJ2-3|TRBV10-2
TGCGCCAGCAGTGCGTCTACAGATACGCAGTATTTT
CASSASTDTQYF
>NA|NA|TRBJ2-7|TRBV6-5
TGTGCCAGCAGTTACTCGCGGCGGGGTTCCTACGAGCAGTACTTC
CASSYSRRGSYEQYF
>TRBD2|NA|TRBJ2-1|TRBV19
TGTGCCACCCGTCCGGCTAGCGGGGGCCGAGGGGAGCAGTTCTTC
CATRPASGGRGEQFF
>TRBD2|NA|TRBJ2-3|TRBV11-2
TGTGCCAGCCTGCGGGGGGGCACAGATACGCAGTATTTT
CASLRGGTDTQYF
>NA|NA|TRBJ1-1|TRBV5-1
TGCGCCAGCAGCTTGGTAACAGGCGGGACCACTGAAGCTTTCTTT
CASSLVTGGTTEAFF
>NA|NA|TRBJ2-1|TRBV30
TGTGCCTGGAGTGTACCGCCGAGCTCCTACAATGAGCAGTTCTTC
CAWSVPPSSYNEQFF
>TRBD2|NA|TRBJ2-7|TRBV18
TGTGCCAGCTCACCTCTAGCGGGGTACGAGCAGTACTTC
CASSPLAGYEQYF
>NA|NA|TRBJ1-1|TRBV7-2
TGTGCCAGCAGCTTCGGCATGCACACTGAAGCTTTCTTT
CASSFGMHTEAFF
>NA|NA|TRBJ1-1|TRBV6-1
TGTGCCAGCAGTGAAGCCCCGAACACTGAAGCTTTCTTT
CASSEAPNTEAFF